This T cell receptor beta chain was recovered during a study of T cells expressing NK-cell markers. Across the study: Just one sequenced donor of eight was HCMV-seronegative, while seven were seropositive.

This CDR3 has 14 amino acids. Germline V CDR1 and CDR2: DFQATT, SNEGSKA (reference sequence). TCRdb reprocessed the 5' RACE reads, keeping one entry per CDR3 protein, no DNA. Across 250,000 to 300,000 distinct CDR3 sequences, the top ten clones capture about 0.39% of the sample. Material for sequencing was blood T cells: a sorted CD56 or NKG2C T cell subset, CD4+ or CD8+ T cells, or bulk PBMC T cells (not recorded which). The TCR sequence derives from a man between 18 and 29 years old in good health. The chain has TRBV20-1 and TRBJ2-5; the TCRdb call, TRBD2, lacks DNA for checking. CDR3 amino acids: CSAPQPARAETQYF.